The sequence of this TCR beta chain was determined in a study of blood T cells in healthy people across ages. Study-wide context: Per every two T cells, about one barcoded beta molecule was captured by template switching.

Primers used in a second PCR of roughly 7 to 12 cycles were a sample-barcoded 5' primer and a J-beta primer mix. Via MiXCR, TCRdb re-called the 5' RACE reads, giving one row per CDR3 protein. The data contain about 1.6 million distinct CDR3 sequences, around 35% of them singletons. CDR3 length: 12 amino acids. Germline V gene data show CDR1 as ENHRY and CDR2 as SYGVKD. The J segment lost 8 bases and the V segment lost 8 bases, leaving 7 bases of the junction unmatched. Study results and caveats: In older individuals, TCR beta diversity per million T cells was lower, falling roughly linearly with age. PBMCs were not sorted, which prevented a conclusive comparison of naive versus antigen-experienced cells.

As regards this clonotype: The antigen remains undetermined.

The chain carries TRBV10-3 and TRBJ2-3; TRBD2 agrees at 7 bases. Specimen: blood. The TCR originated in a woman under 40 in good health. The CDR3 nucleotides are TGTGCCATCGGTCTTTCGGGGGGTACGCAGTATTTT. It specifies CAIGLSGGTQYF.